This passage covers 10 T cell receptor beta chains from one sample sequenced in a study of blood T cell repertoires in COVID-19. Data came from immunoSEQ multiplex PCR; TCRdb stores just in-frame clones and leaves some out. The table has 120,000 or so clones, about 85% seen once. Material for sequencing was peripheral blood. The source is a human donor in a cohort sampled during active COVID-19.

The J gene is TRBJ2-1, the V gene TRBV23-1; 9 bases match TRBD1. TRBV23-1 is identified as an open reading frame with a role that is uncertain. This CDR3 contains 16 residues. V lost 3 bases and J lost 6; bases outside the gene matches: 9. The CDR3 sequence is CASSQPTGGASNEQFF. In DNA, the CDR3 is TGCGCCAGCAGTCAGCCGACAGGGGGGGCTTCCAATGAGCAGTTCTTC.

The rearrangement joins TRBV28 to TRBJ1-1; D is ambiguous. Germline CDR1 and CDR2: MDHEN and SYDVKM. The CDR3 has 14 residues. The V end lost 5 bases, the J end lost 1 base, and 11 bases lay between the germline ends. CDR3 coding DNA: TGTGCCAGCAGTCCGCCAGGTAGGAACACTGAAGCTTTCTTT. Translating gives CASSPPGRNTEAFF.

The CDR3 sequence is CAYGGQTYEQYF. Here the CDR3 DNA reads TGTGCCTACGGTGGGCAGACCTACGAGCAGTACTTC. The rearrangement uses TRBV2 and TRBJ2-7; D is ambiguous. The V gene lost 11 bases and the J gene lost 2 bases, with 13 bases spanning the gap. The germline V gene encodes CDR1 SNHLY and CDR2 FYNNEI. This CDR3 spans 12 amino acids.

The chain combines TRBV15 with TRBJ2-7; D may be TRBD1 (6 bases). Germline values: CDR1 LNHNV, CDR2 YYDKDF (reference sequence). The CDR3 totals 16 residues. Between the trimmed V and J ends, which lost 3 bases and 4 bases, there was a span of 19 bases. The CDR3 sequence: CATSSEGTGLWYEQYF. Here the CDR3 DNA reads TGTGCCACCAGCAGTGAAGGAACAGGGTTATGGTACGAGCAGTACTTC.

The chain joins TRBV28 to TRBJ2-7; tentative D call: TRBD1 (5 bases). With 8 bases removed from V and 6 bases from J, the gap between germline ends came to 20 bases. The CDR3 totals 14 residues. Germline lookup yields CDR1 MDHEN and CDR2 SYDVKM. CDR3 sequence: CASLTAQVAAEQYF. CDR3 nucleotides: TGTGCCAGCCTGACGGCACAGGTGGCTGCCGAGCAGTACTTC. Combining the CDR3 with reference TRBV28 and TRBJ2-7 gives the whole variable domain DVKVTQSSRYLVKRTGEKVFLECVQDMDHENMFWYRQDPGLGLRLIYFSYDVKMKEKGDIPEGYSVSREKKERFSLILESASTNQTSMYLCASLTAQVAAEQYFGPGTRLTVT.

The CDR3 DNA reads TGTGCCAGCAGCCAAGATCCGGCTGGGGCTCTTAAGATATATTTT. Protein product: CASSQDPAGALKIYF. This chain joins TRBV3-1 (or the pseudogene TRBV3-2) and TRBJ1-3; D possibly corresponds to TRBD1 (5 bases). The CDR3 has 15 residues. CDR1 is LGHDT, CDR2 YNNKEL, per germline (reference sequence). V was clipped by 0 bases and J by 13 bases, with 19 bases between them.

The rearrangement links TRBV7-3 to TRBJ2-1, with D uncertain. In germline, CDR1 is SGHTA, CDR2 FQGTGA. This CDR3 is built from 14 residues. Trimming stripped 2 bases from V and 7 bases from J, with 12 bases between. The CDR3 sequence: CASSLAPPRNEQFF. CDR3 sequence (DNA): TGTGCCAGCAGCTTAGCCCCGCCTAGGAATGAGCAGTTCTTC.

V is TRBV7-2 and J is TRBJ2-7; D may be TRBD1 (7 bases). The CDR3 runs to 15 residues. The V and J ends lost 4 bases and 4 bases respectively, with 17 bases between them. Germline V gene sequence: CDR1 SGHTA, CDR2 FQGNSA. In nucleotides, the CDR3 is TGTGCCAGCAGCTCCCCCCCGACAGGGAGGTACGAGCAGTACTTC. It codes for CASSSPPTGRYEQYF.

The CDR3 protein is CASSIYEESNQPQHF. CDR3 nucleotides: TGTGCCAGTAGTATCTACGAAGAAAGCAATCAGCCCCAGCATTTT. This chain uses TRBV19 with TRBJ1-5; no clear D gene. This CDR3 region has 15 residues. Trimming removed 3 bases at V and 1 base at J, with 10 bases between. CDR1 is LNHDA, CDR2 SQIVND, per germline (reference sequence).

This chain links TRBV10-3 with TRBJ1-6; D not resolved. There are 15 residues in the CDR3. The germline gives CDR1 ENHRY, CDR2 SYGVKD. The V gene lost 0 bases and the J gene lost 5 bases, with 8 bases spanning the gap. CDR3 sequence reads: CAISESHTNNSPLHF. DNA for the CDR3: TGTGCCATCAGTGAGTCTCACACCAATAATTCACCCCTCCACTTT.